These 7 T cell receptor beta chains came from one sample sequenced in a study of tissue T cells after allogeneic stem cell transplantation. The data were produced by immunoSEQ multiplex PCR, yet TCRdb's version contains in-frame clones alone and is incomplete. Of approximately 5,000 clones detected, about a third appear once; the ten largest clones hold 6.7%. Time point in this sample: mouse harvest day 14 after allogeneic transplant. The graft held 10^6 splenic CD5+ T cells and 10^7 T-cell-depleted bone marrow cells. The sample was skin. Every receptor here comes from a female BALB/c mouse given C57BL/6 T cells with graft-versus-host disease after an allogeneic hematopoietic cell transplant.

This clone is labeled as medium-sized (0.01 to 0.1%). Gene names refer to mouse genes. The CDR3 end is not reached by the read, which stops 1 residue before it; the germline J gene fills it in. J is TRBJ2-2 and V is TRBV4; D gene ambiguous. V was clipped by 4 bases and J by 6 bases, with 9 bases between them. The CDR3 has 13 residues. Germline CDR1 is LGHDT and CDR2 is YNNKQL (reference sequence). The DNA read from the CDR3 is TGTGCCAGCAGCTTACCCCCGCCCGGGCAGCTCTAC. Translation: CASSLPPPGQLY. The CDR3 in its entirety is CASSLPPPGQLYF.

Regarding this clone: The gene symbols are mouse symbols. The read ends 1 residue shy of where the CDR3 ends; the end is completed using the germline J gene. V gene TRBV13-2 combines with J gene TRBJ2-7; the D gene is possibly TRBD2 (5 bases). Germline V gene lookup returns CDR1 NNHNN and CDR2 SYGAGS (reference sequence). The CDR3 loop spans 13 amino acids. V was shortened by 3 bases and J by 3 bases, with 10 bases between the two germline ends. The sequenced CDR3 bases are TGTGCCAGCGGTGGGACTTCCAACTATGAACAGTAC. It is translated as CASGGTSNYEQY. The whole CDR3 region reads CASGGTSNYEQYF.

Of note for this clone: Gene names denote mouse genes. The DNA read from the CDR3 is TGCTCCAGCAGTCAATCCCGATATGAACAGTAC. Protein sequence: CSSSQSRYEQY. The entire CDR3 protein is CSSSQSRYEQYF. The chain combines TRBV23 with TRBJ2-7. Read coverage stops 1 residue before the CDR3 terminus; the germline J gene supplies the remainder. This CDR3 region has 12 residues. Germline V gives CDR1 KGHTA, CDR2 FQNQQP.

Concerning this clone: The gene names given are mouse names. The read halts 1 residue ahead of the CDR3 end, with the missing end drawn from the germline J gene. The J gene is TRBJ2-2, the V gene TRBV23; TRBD2 was called by the table and not checked on the DNA. Germline CDR1 reads KGHTA; CDR2 reads FQNQQP. The CDR3 sequence is 16 residues long. CDR3 sequence reads: CSSSQFWGANTGQLYF. The sequenced part of the CDR3 DNA is TGCTCCAGCAGTCAATTCTGGGGGGCAAACACCGGGCAGCTCTAC.

With regard to this clone: Genes and germline are mouse. Read coverage stops 1 residue before the CDR3 terminus; the germline J gene supplies the remainder. The chain couples TRBV15 to TRBJ1-1; tentative D call: TRBD1 (5 bases). In germline, CDR1 is SGHND, CDR2 FRSKSL. The CDR3 is 14 amino acids. The V gene lost 1 base and the J gene lost 1 base, with 7 bases spanning the gap. This chain's CDR3 is CASSLGQGNTEVFF. CDR3 DNA, as far as it was read: TGTGCCAGCAGTTTAGGCCAGGGAAACACAGAAGTCTTC.

Notes on this clone: The junction differs from germline at one of its ends, possibly a read error. Mouse germline and gene names are used. The CDR3 is cut off 1 residue early in the read; its end comes from the germline J gene. The chain is built from TRBV13-2 and TRBJ2-7; TRBD2 is a possible D gene (7 bases). Germline CDR1 NNHNN, CDR2 SYGAGS (reference sequence). This CDR3 comprises 14 residues. CDR3 protein: CASSDAGGPYEQYF. Partial CDR3 DNA: TGTGCCAGCAGTGATGCGGGGGGCCCCTATGAACAGTAC.

This clone is termed medium-sized. Genes and germline come from the mouse. Read data end 1 residue before the CDR3 end; the end is taken from the germline J gene. The chain couples TRBV2 to TRBJ2-7, with D possibly TRBD1 on 6 matching bases. Trimming took off 0 bases at V and 6 bases at J, with 9 bases between the two ends. This CDR3 has 13 residues. Germline CDR1 reads LGHNA; CDR2 reads YSYQKL. The part of the CDR3 DNA that was read is TGTGCCAGCAGCCAAGAGGGAGGGGGTGAACAGTAC. Translation gives CASSQEGGGEQY. In full, the CDR3 is CASSQEGGGEQYF.